This paragraph covers one T cell receptor beta chain sequence. Its antigen is as yet unknown. There was at least one pre-ART PBMC sample for each donor, plus at least two post-ART PBMC samples. Treatment of all HIV participants took place in the United States. Cryopreserved PBMC samples of roughly 1-10 million cells were used for DNA extraction. The data are from a study of long-term antiretroviral therapy in people with HIV. The CDR3 length is 15 residues. The ends lost 4 bases at V and 2 bases at J; junction bases unmatched: 8. The germline gives CDR1 MNHEY, CDR2 SMNVEV (reference sequence). An immunoSEQ assay, version v3.0, was performed at survey level. TCRdb's copy holds only in-frame clones and misses some; the assay was immunoSEQ multiplex PCR. The sample carries roughly 34,000 clones, roughly 80% recorded once. General study findings and limits: CDR3 lengths in HIV samples spanned a narrower range than controls.

This TCR derives from a man younger than 35 with HIV. The rearrangement uses TRBV27 and TRBJ2-7; 7 bases align to TRBD1. The sequenced sample was unsorted PBMCs, obtained 1.9 years after starting antiretroviral therapy. The chain's CDR3 is CASSSPAGGAYEQYF. The DNA for the CDR3 is TGTGCCAGCAGTTCCCCCGCAGGGGGAGCCTACGAGCAGTACTTC.